This paragraph covers one T cell receptor (beta chain) sequence. Its target antigen remains unknown. No base qualities exist here, and no much larger clone lies one base off it. These data come from a study of T cell clones after liver transplantation (dated by TCRdb to between 2018 and 2021). Context from the whole study: Samples were obtained from ITN030ST, a randomized trial in which withdrawal of immunosuppression was attempted within 2 years of liver transplantation. After a pre-transplant mixed lymphocyte reaction, TCRbeta sequencing was used to pinpoint donor-reactive T cell clones, which were subsequently tracked in post-transplant blood. Third party-reactive TCRbeta sequences were also identified from pre-transplant MLRs to serve as an antigen-independent comparator for donor-reactive sequences. Three of the eight recipients were HCV-positive; the others were transplanted for non-autoimmune, non-viral indications. Subjects received no induction therapy and standard immunosuppression until randomization at 12-24 months post-transplant. Tolerance meant complete immunosuppression withdrawal for at least one year without liver enzymes rising beyond twice the upper limit of normal. Blood samples were collected pre-transplant, then pre-randomization ahead of withdrawal, and finally post-randomization once withdrawal had either been completed or failed. The study cohort included 8 liver transplant recipients, of whom 3 were classified as tolerant and 5 as non-tolerant. Points the paper makes about the study in general: Since no allograft tissue specimens were available, donor-reactive T cells may have migrated into the graft instead of being deleted. The conclusions were considered preliminary, being limited by small, heterogeneous patient numbers and non-standardized post-transplant time points. Donor-reactive sequences decreased more than third party-reactive sequences, which suggests partial antigen-specific deletion that was not related to withdrawal success. Circulating donor-reactive CD4 TCRbeta sequences fell significantly post-transplant in most of the 8 subjects, irrespective of tolerance or HCV status. Low numbers of available donor cells limited the measurable donor-reactive repertoire in two subjects. When repertoire turnover was accounted for, significantly reduced detection of donor-reactive sequences was found in 7 of 8 subjects for CD4 and in 8 of 8 subjects for CD8.

High-throughput TCRbeta CDR3 sequencing of frozen genomic DNA was performed by immunoSEQ, with PCR amplification, mapping, bias correction and internal controls included. On the authors' methods: Only productive rearrangements were retained, with each unique TCRbeta sequence defined by its CDR3 nucleotide sequence together with its V and J gene. For classification of a sequence as donor-reactive, at least 5-fold expansion in CFSE-low cells relative to unstimulated pre-transplant cells and a frequency of at least 0.01% were required. To ensure at least 90% detection power, minimum frequency thresholds were set for each subject based on that subject's lowest-template unstimulated sample. Jensen-Shannon divergence between the top 1000 TCRbeta sequences post-transplant and pre-transplant was used to measure repertoire turnover. Two-sided Fisher's exact tests were used to test for changes in the detection of donor-reactive sequences. TCRdb stores this immuneACCESS table with in-frame sequences only. Part of the clones is absent; in the studies checked, under half of the shortfall reflects unresolved V genes, and no reason is known for the rest. That table is the source of V, J and clone size, and D and trimming were worked out from the DNA. In this sample the table shows 85,000 to 110,000 clones, around 80% of which occur a single time. The ten largest clones represent 2.5% to 3.5% of the sample.

Unstimulated PBMCs, after thawing, were stained for CD3, CD4 and CD8 and then FACS-sorted into CD3+CD4+ and CD3+CD8+ populations. Randomization to immunosuppression withdrawal applied to every one of the 8 studied subjects. The Qiagen DNeasy Blood and Tissue Kit was used for isolation of genomic DNA. Relative to germline, V is 6 bases shorter and J is 6 bases shorter, with 15 bases between their ends. The CDR3 holds 14 amino acids from the cysteine to the phenylalanine. The read is trimmed to its CDR3 DNA, 42 bases read in frame from base 1. Looking up the germline V gene (reference sequence) yields CDR1 MNHEY and CDR2 SMNVEV.

Specimen: CD4+ T cells from blood, collected around 50 months after liver transplant. The chain couples TRBV27 to TRBJ1-5; the D gene assignment is ambiguous. The receptor was isolated from a human patient who received a liver transplant. The graft donor may be the source of some T cells after a transplant. CDR3 protein: CASSTNQISQPQHF. Read as DNA, the sequence is TGTGCCAGCAGCACGAACCAAATTTCTCAGCCCCAGCATTTT.